These 12 T cell receptor beta chains came from one sample sequenced in a study of glioma-infiltrating T cells. TCR alpha and beta CDR3 regions were amplified from RNA using iRepertoire nested multiplex PCR. In TCRdb, the multiplex PCR reads were re-called with MiXCR into one record per CDR3 protein. The data contain about 380,000 distinct CDR3 sequences, around 38% of them singletons. Sequenced sample: glioma tissue, nonneoplastic brain tissue, or PBMCs (not recorded which). The receptors come from a human donor with low-grade glioma or glioblastoma, undergoing nonglioma brain surgery, or in good health (not recorded which).

A note on this clonotype: A much larger clonotype is one base distant, so this may be a read error. This rearrangement joins TRBV27 to TRBJ2-5, with 10 bases matching TRBD1. This CDR3 is 14 amino acids long. Germline loops: CDR1 MNHEY, CDR2 SMNVEV (reference sequence). With V trimmed by 6 bases and J by 7 bases, 8 bases remained unmatched. CDR3 residues: CASSDRGLLATQYF. The DNA for the CDR3 is TGTGCCAGCAGCGACAGGGGGCTTCTAGCGACCCAGTACTTC.

This clonotype was seen more than once but under ten times. The chain has TRBV2 and TRBJ1-1; no definite D call. Germline V gene sequence: CDR1 SNHLY, CDR2 FYNNEI. Trimming removed 6 bases at V and 6 bases at J, with 5 bases between. This CDR3 is 10 amino acids long. The CDR3 is CASRSPEAFF. The DNA for the CDR3 is TGTGCCAGCAGGTCTCCTGAAGCTTTCTTT.

This clonotype was observed at least ten times. The genes are TRBV20-1 and TRBJ1-2, with 7 bases that match TRBD1. V lost 1 base to trimming and J lost 1 base; unmatched junction nucleotides: 3. This CDR3 is 14 amino acids long. The germline CDR1 and CDR2 sequences are DFQATT and SNEGSKA (reference sequence). This CDR3 reads CSARVDRVNYGYTF. Here the CDR3 DNA reads TGCAGTGCTAGAGTAGACAGGGTTAACTATGGCTACACCTTC.

Remarks on this clonotype: A much larger clonotype is one base distant, so this may be a read error. The chain joins TRBV27 to TRBJ2-4, with D possibly being TRBD2 (5 bases). This CDR3 region has 13 residues. Germline V gene sequence: CDR1 MNHEY, CDR2 SMNVEV (reference sequence). The V end lost 2 bases, the J end lost 5 bases, and 7 bases lay between the germline ends. The CDR3 spells CASSLGGQNIQYF. The CDR3 DNA reads TGTGCCAGCAGTTTAGGAGGACAAAACATTCAGTACTTC.

This clonotype came up once. The genes are TRBV5-1 and TRBJ2-5; TRBD2 matches at 12 bases. The CDR3 totals 15 residues. Trimming removed 2 bases from V and 3 bases from J; junction bases left unmatched: 2. Germline lookup yields CDR1 SGHRS and CDR2 YFSETQ. CDR3 sequence: CASSFGLAGKETQYF. In DNA, the CDR3 is TGCGCCAGCAGCTTCGGACTAGCGGGGAAAGAGACCCAGTACTTC.

This clonotype was observed many times. The rearrangement links TRBV27 to TRBJ2-7, with D perhaps matching TRBD1 or TRBD2 (5 bases each). Germline loops: CDR1 MNHEY, CDR2 SMNVEV (reference sequence). This CDR3 contains 14 residues. Trimming left V 7 bases short and J 0 bases short, with 13 bases between. CDR3 loop: CASTVRDGSYEQYF. The CDR3, as DNA: TGTGCCAGCACAGTACGGGACGGCTCCTACGAGCAGTACTTC.

The chain combines TRBV10-3 with TRBJ1-4; 7 bases align to TRBD1. The CDR3 extends over 14 amino acids. Trimming took 10 bases from V and 15 from J; bases not matched to a gene: 20. Germline V lookup: CDR1 ENHRY, CDR2 SYGVKD. The CDR3 here is CASSTGTARQGMFF. The DNA for the CDR3 is TGTGCCAGCAGCACCGGGACAGCCCGTCAGGGAATGTTTTTT.

The chain couples TRBV2 to TRBJ2-5; a possible D gene is TRBD2 (6 bases). The V gene lost 0 bases and the J gene lost 4 bases, with 12 bases spanning the gap. The CDR3 contains 15 residues. Germline assignment: CDR1 SNHLY and CDR2 FYNNEI. The CDR3 protein is CASSEASTGAETQYF. The CDR3 nucleotides are TGTGCCAGCAGTGAAGCTTCAACGGGAGCAGAGACCCAGTACTTC.

Note on this clonotype: With a much larger clone just one base away, this may be a read error. The chain is built from TRBV6-2 or TRBV6-3 and TRBJ1-1, with unresolved D. V was cut by 1 base and J by 8 bases, with 14 bases left in between. CDR1 MNHEY and CDR2 SVGEGT come from the germline V gene. CDR3 size: 14 residues. The CDR3 DNA is TGTGCCAGCAGTTACTGGATACCCGGGTGGGAAGCTTTCTTT. Translating it yields CASSYWIPGWEAFF.

The sample holds a few counts of this clonotype. This chain's CDR3 is CASTLGTANTEAFF. The CDR3 DNA is TGTGCCAGCACCCTGGGGACAGCCAACACTGAAGCTTTCTTT. The chain joins TRBV7-2 to TRBJ1-1, with 7 bases identical to TRBD1. This CDR3 spans 14 amino acids. V shed 7 bases and J 2 bases; nucleotides not matched to a gene: 7. Germline V gene lookup returns CDR1 SGHTA and CDR2 FQGNSA.

This clonotype was picked up one time. Since no conserved phenylalanine or tryptophan closes the CDR3, a read error is the likely cause. The V and J genes are TRBV28 and TRBJ2-5; TRBD2 matches at 9 bases. Trimming at V came to 6 bases and at J to 7 bases, leaving 12 bases not matched to a gene. Germline V gene lookup returns CDR1 MDHEN and CDR2 SYDVKM. CDR3 length: 15 amino acids. In nucleotides, the CDR3 is TGTGCCAGCAGCAAGGGGACTAGCAGGGTGGGGACCCAGTACCTC. Protein product: CASSKGTSRVGTQYL.

In the case of this clonotype: One end of the junction does not line up with germline, which may come from a read error. The CDR3 is CSSSLTPARSCNEQFF. The CDR3 DNA is TGTTCCAGCAGCCTAACACCCGCCCGCTCCTGCAATGAGCAGTTCTTC. The genes are TRBV28 and TRBJ2-1; D not certain. The V gene's germline CDR1 is MDHEN and CDR2 SYDVKM. The CDR3 loop spans 16 amino acids. Full variable domain (outside the CDR3, taken from reference TRBV28 and TRBJ2-1): DVKVTQSSRYLVKRTGEKVFLECVQDMDHENMFWYRQDPGLGLRLIYFSYDVKMKEKGDIPEGYSVSREKKERFSLILESASTNQTSMYLCSSSLTPARSCNEQFFGPGTRLTVL.